This T cell receptor (beta chain) emerged from a study of brain metastases from non-small cell lung cancer. Study-level points and caveats: T-cell clones appeared expanded in about 60% of brain metastases relative to matched primary tumors. Compared with primary tumors, brain metastases showed less T-cell infiltration.

The V segment lost 6 bases and the J segment 8 bases; nucleotides outside the gene matches: 7. The CDR3 is 13 amino acids. A few counts support this clone. Its antigen remains unknown. TCRdb's table, derived via immunoSEQ multiplex PCR, lists solely in-frame clones and lacks some. The sample carries some 6,000 clones, roughly 80% recorded once. Specimen: primary lung tumor tissue. The origin of this receptor is a donor at least 40 years old with non-small cell lung cancer. The genes are TRBV12-3 or TRBV12-4 and TRBJ2-1, with TRBD2 matching over 7 bases. The DNA of the CDR3 is TGTGCCAGCAGAAGCGGGGTTGGCGATGAGCAGTTCTTC. Residues: CASRSGVGDEQFF.